This T cell receptor (beta chain) was captured by sequencing in a study of T cells expressing NK-cell markers. CDR3 length: 15 amino acids. Using the 5' RACE reads, TCRdb records one entry per CDR3 protein without DNA. The table gives about 460,000 distinct CDR3 sequences; the top ten clones make up over 1.1% of it. The V gene is TRBV12-3 or TRBV12-4, the J gene TRBJ1-4; TCRdb selects TRBD1, and the lack of DNA leaves this call unchecked. This clonotype was obtained from a woman in her 50s in good health. The sample taken for sequencing was blood T cells: a sorted CD56 or NKG2C T cell subset, CD4+ or CD8+ T cells, or bulk PBMC T cells (not recorded which). The CDR3 loop is CASSNLSGGSEKLFF.